These 2 T cell receptor beta chains came from one sample sequenced in a study of identical twins. Each CDR3 protein is one row after TCRdb ran MiXCR on the 5' RACE reads. The table has some 900,000 distinct CDR3 sequences, 10% to 15% seen once. These records were also assigned to another study, of yellow fever vaccine responses in identical twins.

Sequencing was done on a sample of PBMCs. The source of these receptors is a woman under 30 in good health.

This clonotype has a handful of counts. V is TRBV5-6 and J is TRBJ2-7; D unresolved. V lost 0 bases and J 3 bases, leaving 7 bases between the germline ends. The CDR3 length is 13 residues. Germline values: CDR1 SGHDT, CDR2 YYEEEE. The DNA for the CDR3 is TGTGCCAGCAGCTTGGGGAGTTTCTACGAGCAGTACGTC. Translating it yields CASSLGSFYEQYV.

The chain has TRBV7-2 and TRBJ2-7, with 8 nucleotides matching TRBD2. The V segment lost 8 bases and the J segment 6 bases; nucleotides outside the gene matches: 18. CDR3 length equals 16 residues. Per the germline V gene, CDR1 is SGHTA and CDR2 is FQGNSA. As DNA, the CDR3 is TGTGCCAGCCGTTGGGGTAGCGGGAATAGTCATGGCGAGCAGTACTTC. It encodes CASRWGSGNSHGEQYF.